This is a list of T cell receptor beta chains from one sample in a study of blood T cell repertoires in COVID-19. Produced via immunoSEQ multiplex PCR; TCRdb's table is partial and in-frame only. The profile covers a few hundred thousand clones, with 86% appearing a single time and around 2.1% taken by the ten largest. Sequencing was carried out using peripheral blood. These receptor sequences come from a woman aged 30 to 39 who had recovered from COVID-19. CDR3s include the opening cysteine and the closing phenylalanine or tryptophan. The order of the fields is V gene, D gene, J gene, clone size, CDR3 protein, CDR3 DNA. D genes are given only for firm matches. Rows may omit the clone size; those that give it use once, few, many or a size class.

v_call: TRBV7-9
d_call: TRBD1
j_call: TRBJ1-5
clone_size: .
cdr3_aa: CASSLAYSRGRLEDQPQHF
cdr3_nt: TGTGCCAGCAGCTTAGCGTATTCCAGGGGGAGGCTGGAGGATCAGCCCCAGCATTTT

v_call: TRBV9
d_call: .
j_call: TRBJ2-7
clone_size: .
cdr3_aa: CASSVDDSLSYEQYF
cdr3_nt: TGTGCCAGCAGCGTAGATGACTCCCTCTCCTACGAGCAGTACTTC

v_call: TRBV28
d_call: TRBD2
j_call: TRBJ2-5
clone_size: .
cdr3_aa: CASSLSSGRAVETQYF
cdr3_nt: TGTGCCAGCAGTTTATCGAGCGGGAGGGCCGTAGAGACCCAGTACTTC

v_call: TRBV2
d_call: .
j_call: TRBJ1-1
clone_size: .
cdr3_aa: CASTLSPGGGDAEAFF
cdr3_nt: TGTGCCAGCACCCTCTCACCGGGCGGGGGCGACGCTGAAGCTTTCTTT

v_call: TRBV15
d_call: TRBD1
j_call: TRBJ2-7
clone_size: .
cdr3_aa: CATSLRDRDSYEQYF
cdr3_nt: TGTGCCACCTCACTCCGGGACAGGGACTCCTACGAGCAGTACTTC

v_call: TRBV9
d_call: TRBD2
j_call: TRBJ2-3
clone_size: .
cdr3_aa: CASSPVAGLSDTQYF
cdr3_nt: TGTGCCAGCAGCCCGGTAGCGGGATTGTCAGATACGCAGTATTTT

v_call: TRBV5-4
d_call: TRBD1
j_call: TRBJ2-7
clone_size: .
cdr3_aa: CASSWDSNEQYF
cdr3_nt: TGTGCCAGCAGCTGGGACAGTAACGAGCAGTACTTC

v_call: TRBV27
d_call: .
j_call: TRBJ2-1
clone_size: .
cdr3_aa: CASSSVSGWNEQFF
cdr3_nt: TGTGCCAGCAGTTCTGTGAGCGGGTGGAATGAGCAGTTCTTC

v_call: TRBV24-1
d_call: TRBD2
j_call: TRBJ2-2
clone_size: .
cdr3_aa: CATSELSGTSGTGPGELFF
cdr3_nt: TGTGCCACCAGTGAGTTATCCGGGACTAGCGGAACGGGTCCCGGGGAGCTGTTTTTT

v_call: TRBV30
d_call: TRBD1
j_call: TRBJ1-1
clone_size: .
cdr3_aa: CAWSPGQGAKAFF
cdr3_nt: TGTGCCTGGAGTCCGGGACAGGGGGCAAAAGCTTTCTTT

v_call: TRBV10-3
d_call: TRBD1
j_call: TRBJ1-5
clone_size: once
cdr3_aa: CAISGSDRDGQPQHF
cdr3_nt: TGTGCCATCAGCGGTAGTGACAGGGATGGTCAGCCCCAGCATTTT

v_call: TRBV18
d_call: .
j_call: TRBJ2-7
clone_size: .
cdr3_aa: CASSPRGRGNEQYF
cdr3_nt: TGTGCCAGCTCACCAAGGGGCAGGGGCAACGAGCAGTACTTC

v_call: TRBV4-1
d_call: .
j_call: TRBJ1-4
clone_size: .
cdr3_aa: CASRLTEGANEKLFF
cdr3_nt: TGCGCCAGCAGATTAACTGAGGGAGCTAATGAAAAACTGTTTTTT

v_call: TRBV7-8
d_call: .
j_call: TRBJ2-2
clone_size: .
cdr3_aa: CASSLGSNTGELFF
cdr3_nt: TGTGCCAGCAGCTTAGGCAGTAACACCGGGGAGCTGTTTTTT

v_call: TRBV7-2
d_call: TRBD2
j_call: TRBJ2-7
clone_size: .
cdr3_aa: CASSRQGSGSIYEQYF
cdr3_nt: TGTGCCAGCAGCCGCCAGGGGAGCGGGAGTATCTACGAGCAGTACTTC

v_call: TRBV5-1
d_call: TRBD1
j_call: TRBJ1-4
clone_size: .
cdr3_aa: CASSLDRGKREKLFF
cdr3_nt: TGCGCCAGCAGCTTGGACAGGGGGAAACGTGAAAAACTGTTTTTT

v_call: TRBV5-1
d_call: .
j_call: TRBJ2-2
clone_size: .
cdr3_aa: CASGQNTGELFF
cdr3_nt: TGCGCCAGCGGGCAGAACACCGGGGAGCTGTTTTTT

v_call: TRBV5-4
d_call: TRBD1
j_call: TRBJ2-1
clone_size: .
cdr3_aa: CASIRDRNTGNEQFF
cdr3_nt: TGTGCCAGCATTCGGGACAGAAACACGGGGAATGAGCAGTTCTTC

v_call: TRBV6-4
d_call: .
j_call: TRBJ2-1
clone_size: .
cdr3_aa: CASSFTSQSDEQFF
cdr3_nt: TGTGCCAGCAGTTTTACGTCGCAATCGGATGAGCAGTTCTTC

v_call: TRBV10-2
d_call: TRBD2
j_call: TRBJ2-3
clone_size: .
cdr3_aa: CASSGFKLFGGGRPDTQYF
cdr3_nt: TGCGCCAGCAGCGGATTCAAATTGTTCGGGGGGGGCCGGCCAGATACGCAGTATTTT

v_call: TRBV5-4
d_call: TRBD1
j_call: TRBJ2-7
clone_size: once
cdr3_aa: CASSLTGTGAEQYF
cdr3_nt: TGTGCCAGCAGCTTGACCGGGACAGGGGCTGAGCAGTACTTC

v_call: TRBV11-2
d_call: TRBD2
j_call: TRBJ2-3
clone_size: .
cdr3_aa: CASSLGGGSTDTQYF
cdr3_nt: TGTGCCAGCAGCTTAGGGGGGGGGAGCACAGATACGCAGTATTTT

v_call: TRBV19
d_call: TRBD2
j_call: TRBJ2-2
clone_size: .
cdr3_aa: CASSWTSGAGELFF
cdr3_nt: TGTGCCAGTAGTTGGACTAGCGGCGCCGGGGAGCTGTTTTTT

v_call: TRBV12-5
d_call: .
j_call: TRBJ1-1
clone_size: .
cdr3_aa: CASGLWPRGNTEAFF
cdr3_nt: TGTGCTAGTGGTCTGTGGCCCAGGGGGAACACTGAAGCTTTCTTT

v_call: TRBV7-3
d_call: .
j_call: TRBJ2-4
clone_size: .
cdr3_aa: CASSRTGDGKNIQYF
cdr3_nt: TGTGCCAGCAGCCGGACTGGAGACGGAAAAAACATTCAGTACTTC

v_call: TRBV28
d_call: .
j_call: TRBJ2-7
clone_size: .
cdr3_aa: CASSPIDTYEQYF
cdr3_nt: TGTGCCAGCAGTCCAATAGATACCTACGAGCAGTACTTC

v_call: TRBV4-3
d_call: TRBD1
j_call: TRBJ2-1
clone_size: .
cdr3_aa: CASSQDRGQAYNEQFF
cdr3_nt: TGCGCCAGCAGCCAAGATCGGGGACAGGCCTACAATGAGCAGTTCTTC